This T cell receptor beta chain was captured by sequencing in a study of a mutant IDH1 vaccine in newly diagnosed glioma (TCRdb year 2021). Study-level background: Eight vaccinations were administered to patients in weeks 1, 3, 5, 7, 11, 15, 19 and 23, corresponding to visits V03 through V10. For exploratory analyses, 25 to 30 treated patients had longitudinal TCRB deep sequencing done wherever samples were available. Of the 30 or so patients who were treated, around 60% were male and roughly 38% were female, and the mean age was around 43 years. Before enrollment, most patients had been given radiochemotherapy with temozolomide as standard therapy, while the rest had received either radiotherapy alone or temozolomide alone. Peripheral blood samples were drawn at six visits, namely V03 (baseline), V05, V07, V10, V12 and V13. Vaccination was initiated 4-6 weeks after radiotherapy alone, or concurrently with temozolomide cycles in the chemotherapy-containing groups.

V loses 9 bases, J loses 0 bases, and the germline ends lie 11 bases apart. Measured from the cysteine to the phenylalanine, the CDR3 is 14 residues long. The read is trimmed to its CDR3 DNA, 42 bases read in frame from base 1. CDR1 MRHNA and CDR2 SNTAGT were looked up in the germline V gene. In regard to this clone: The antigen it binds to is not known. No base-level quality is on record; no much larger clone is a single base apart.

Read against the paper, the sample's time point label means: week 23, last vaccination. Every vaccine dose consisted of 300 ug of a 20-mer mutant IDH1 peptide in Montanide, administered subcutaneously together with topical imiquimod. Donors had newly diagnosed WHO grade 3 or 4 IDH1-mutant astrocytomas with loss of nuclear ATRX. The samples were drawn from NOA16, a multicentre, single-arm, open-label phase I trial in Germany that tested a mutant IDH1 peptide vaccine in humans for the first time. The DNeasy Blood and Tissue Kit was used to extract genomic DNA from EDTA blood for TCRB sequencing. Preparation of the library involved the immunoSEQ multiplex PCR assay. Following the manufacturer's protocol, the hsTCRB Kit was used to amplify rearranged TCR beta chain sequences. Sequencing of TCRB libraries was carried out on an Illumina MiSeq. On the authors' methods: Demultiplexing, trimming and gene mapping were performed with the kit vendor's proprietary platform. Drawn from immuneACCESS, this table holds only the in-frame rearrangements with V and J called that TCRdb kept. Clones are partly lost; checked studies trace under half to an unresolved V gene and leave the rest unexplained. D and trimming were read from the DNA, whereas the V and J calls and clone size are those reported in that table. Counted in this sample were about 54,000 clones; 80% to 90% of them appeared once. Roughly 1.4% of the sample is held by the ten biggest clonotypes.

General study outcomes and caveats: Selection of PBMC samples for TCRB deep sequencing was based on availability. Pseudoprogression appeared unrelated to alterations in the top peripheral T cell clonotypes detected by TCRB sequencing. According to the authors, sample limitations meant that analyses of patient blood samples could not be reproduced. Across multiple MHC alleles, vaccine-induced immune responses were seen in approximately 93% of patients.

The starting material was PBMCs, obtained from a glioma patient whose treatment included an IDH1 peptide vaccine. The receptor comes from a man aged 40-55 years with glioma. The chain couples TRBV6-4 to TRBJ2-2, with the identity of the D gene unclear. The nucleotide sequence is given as TGTGCCAGTAGGCCAGGTTCGAACACCGGGGAGCTGTTTTTT. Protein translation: CASRPGSNTGELFF.